This T cell receptor (beta chain) was sequenced during a study of T cells after yellow fever vaccination. TCRdb called the 5' RACE reads again in MiXCR, with one record for every CDR3 protein. The top ten clones hold 15% to 20% of a sample with some 600,000 distinct CDR3 sequences, about a sixth of them seen once. This clonotype was seen ten or more times. Antigen: not known. Regarding the study as a whole: Subsequent booster samples again held most clones from primary vaccination (around 96% CD4, over 80% CD8).

Losses at the gene ends were 4 bases for V and 10 bases for J; bases not matched to a gene: 6. CDR1 LGHDT and CDR2 YNNKEL come from the germline V gene (reference sequence). The CDR3 consists of 13 residues. The V and J genes are TRBV3-1 and TRBJ2-1; 8 bases align to TRBD2. This clonotype was sampled from a man aged 18 to 30 who received the YFV17D yellow fever vaccine. The sequences come from PBMCs, collected 5 to 6 days after the first yellow fever vaccination. The CDR3 loop reads CASSPRERGEQFF. The CDR3 region has the DNA TGTGCCAGCAGCCCCCGAGAGCGGGGGGAGCAGTTCTTC.